This T cell receptor beta chain was recorded in a study of Graves' ophthalmopathy and Graves' hyperthyroidism. Transcripts of RNA were the source for amplifying TCR beta CDR3 regions. RT-PCR in the first round used HTBI primers; a second-round multiplex PCR followed. MiXCR, run by TCRdb on the multiplex PCR reads, gives a single entry per CDR3 protein. Of roughly 400,000 distinct CDR3 sequences listed, around 16% are singletons. A duration under 3 months, NOSPECS ≥4, CAS ≥3 and moderate-to-severe activity characterized the donors with ophthalmopathy. This clonotype appeared many times. Looked up from germline, CDR1 is DFQATT and CDR2 is SNEGSKA (reference sequence). This CDR3 contains 16 residues. The trim removed 1 base at V and 2 bases at J, leaving 4 bases unmatched.

The sequenced material came from peripheral blood. This chain links TRBV20-1 with TRBJ2-5; TRBD2 matches 13 bases. This TCR was recovered from a woman aged 18-29 years with Graves' ophthalmopathy. The CDR3 loop reads CSARGRLAGGQETQYF. The CDR3 coding sequence is TGCAGTGCTAGAGGGAGACTAGCGGGGGGACAAGAGACCCAGTACTTC.